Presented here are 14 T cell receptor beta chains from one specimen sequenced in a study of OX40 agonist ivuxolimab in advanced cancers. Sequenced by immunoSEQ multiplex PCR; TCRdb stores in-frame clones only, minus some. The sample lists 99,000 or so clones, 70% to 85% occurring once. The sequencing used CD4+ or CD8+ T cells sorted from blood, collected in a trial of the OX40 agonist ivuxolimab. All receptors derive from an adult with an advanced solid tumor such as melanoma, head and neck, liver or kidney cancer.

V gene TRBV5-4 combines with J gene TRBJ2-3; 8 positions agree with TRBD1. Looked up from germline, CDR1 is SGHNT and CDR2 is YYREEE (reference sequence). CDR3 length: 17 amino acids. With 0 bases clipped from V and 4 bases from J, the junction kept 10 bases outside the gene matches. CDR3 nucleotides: TGTGCCAGCAGCTTGGTGGCAACAGGGGGGCTCGCAGATACGCAGTATTTT. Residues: CASSLVATGGLADTQYF.

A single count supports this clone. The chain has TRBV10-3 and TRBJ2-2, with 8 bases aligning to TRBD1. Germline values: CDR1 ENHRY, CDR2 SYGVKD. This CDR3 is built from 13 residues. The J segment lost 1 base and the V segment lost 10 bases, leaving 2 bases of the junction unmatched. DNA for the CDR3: TGTGCCAGCGGGACAGGGAACACCGGGGAGCTGTTTTTT. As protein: CASGTGNTGELFF.

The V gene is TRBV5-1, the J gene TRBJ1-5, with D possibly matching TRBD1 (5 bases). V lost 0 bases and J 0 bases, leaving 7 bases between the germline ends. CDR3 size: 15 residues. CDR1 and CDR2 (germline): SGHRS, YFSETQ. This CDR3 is CASSLAGVSNQPQHF. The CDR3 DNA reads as TGCGCCAGCAGCTTGGCGGGGGTTAGCAATCAGCCCCAGCATTTT.

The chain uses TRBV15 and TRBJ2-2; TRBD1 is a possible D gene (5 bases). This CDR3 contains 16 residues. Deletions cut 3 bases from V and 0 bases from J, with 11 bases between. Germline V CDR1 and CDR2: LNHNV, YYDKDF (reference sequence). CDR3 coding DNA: TGTGCCACCAGCAGGGGGATGACAGCGAACACCGGGGAGCTGTTTTTT. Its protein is CATSRGMTANTGELFF.

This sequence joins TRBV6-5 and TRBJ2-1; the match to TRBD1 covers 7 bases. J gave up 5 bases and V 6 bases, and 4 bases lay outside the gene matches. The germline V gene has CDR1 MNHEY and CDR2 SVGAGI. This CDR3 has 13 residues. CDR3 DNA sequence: TGTGCCAGCAGAAACAGGGGCCACAATGAGCAGTTCTTC. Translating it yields CASRNRGHNEQFF.

The CDR3 spells CASSISQGNSPLHF. CDR3 coding DNA: TGTGCCAGTAGTATCTCCCAGGGCAATTCACCCCTCCACTTT. This chain connects TRBV19 to TRBJ1-6; D is possibly TRBD1 (5 bases). The V gene lost 3 bases and the J gene lost 7 bases, with 10 bases spanning the gap. The V gene's germline CDR1 is LNHDA and CDR2 SQIVND (reference sequence). The CDR3 length is 14 residues.

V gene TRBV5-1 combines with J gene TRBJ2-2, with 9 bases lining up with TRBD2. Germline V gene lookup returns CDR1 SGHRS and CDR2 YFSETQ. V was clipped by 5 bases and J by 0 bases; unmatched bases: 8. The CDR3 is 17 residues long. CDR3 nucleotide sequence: TGCGCCAGCAGGACAGATCTAGCGGGGCCGAACACCGGGGAGCTGTTTTTT. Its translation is CASRTDLAGPNTGELFF.

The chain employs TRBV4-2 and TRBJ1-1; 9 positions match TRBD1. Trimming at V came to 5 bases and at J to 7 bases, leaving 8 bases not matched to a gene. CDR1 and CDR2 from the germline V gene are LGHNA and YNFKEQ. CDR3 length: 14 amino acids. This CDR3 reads CASSYYRGQGEAFF. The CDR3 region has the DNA TGTGCCAGCAGCTACTATCGGGGACAGGGTGAAGCTTTCTTT.

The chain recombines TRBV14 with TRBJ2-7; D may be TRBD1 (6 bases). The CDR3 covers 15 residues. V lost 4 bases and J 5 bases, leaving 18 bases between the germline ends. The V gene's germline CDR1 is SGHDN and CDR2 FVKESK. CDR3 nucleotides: TGTGCCAGCAGCCGTCGGACAGATTACAGCGACGAGCAGTACTTC. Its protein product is CASSRRTDYSDEQYF. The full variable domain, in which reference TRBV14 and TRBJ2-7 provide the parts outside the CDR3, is EAGVTQFPSHSVIEKGQTVTLRCDPISGHDNLYWYRRVMGKEIKFLLHFVKESKQDESGMPNNRFLAERTGGTYSTLKVQPAELEDSGVYFCASSRRTDYSDEQYFGPGTRLTVT.

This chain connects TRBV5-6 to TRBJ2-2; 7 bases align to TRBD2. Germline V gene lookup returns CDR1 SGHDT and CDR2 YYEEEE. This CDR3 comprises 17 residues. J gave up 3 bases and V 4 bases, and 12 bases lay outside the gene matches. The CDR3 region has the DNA TGTGCCAGCAGCCTCCCAGGAGCGGGGAAGTACACCGGGGAGCTGTTTTTT. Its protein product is CASSLPGAGKYTGELFF.

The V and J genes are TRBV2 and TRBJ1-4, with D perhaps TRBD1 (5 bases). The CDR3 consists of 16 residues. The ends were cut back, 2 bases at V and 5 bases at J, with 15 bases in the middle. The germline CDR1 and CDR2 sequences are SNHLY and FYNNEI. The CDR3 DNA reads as TGTGCCAGCAGTGAAAGGGAGGGGATGGGGAATGAAAAACTGTTTTTT. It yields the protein CASSEREGMGNEKLFF.

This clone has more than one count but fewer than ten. CDR3 protein: CASSSHPGQGYGYTF. The DNA for the CDR3 is TGTGCCAGCAGTTCCCATCCGGGACAGGGATATGGCTACACCTTC. The chain recombines TRBV6-6 with TRBJ1-2, with 9 bases that match TRBD1. V lost 4 bases, J lost 5 bases, and 8 bases stayed unmatched. The CDR3 has 15 amino acids. Germline V gives CDR1 MNHNY, CDR2 SVGAGI (reference sequence).

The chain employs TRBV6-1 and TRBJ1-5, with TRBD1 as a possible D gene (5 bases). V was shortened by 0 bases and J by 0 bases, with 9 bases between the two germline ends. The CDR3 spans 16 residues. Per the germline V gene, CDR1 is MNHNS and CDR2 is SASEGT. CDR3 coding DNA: TGTGCCAGCAGTGAAGCGGGGGGGAATAGCAATCAGCCCCAGCATTTT. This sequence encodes CASSEAGGNSNQPQHF.

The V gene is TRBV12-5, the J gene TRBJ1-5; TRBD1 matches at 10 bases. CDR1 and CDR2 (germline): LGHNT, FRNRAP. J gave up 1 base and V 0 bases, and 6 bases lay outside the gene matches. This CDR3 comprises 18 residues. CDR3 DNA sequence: TGTGCTAGTGGTTTGGTACAGGGGGGACAGGGGAGCAATCAGCCCCAGCATTTT. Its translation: CASGLVQGGQGSNQPQHF.